The 5 T cell receptor beta chains below all came from one sample that was sequenced in a study of cytomegalovirus exposure and HLA in healthy donors. The PCR ran on 60 Vbeta and 13 Jbeta primers. Sequencing was performed with immunoSEQ multiplex PCR; in TCRdb, only in-frame clones are kept and a portion is missing. This repertoire comprises roughly 65,000 clones; its ten largest clones make up roughly 15%. The sample taken for sequencing was PBMCs. These receptors originate from a boy aged 10-17 years in good health and CMV-seronegative.

This chain uses TRBV2 with TRBJ1-5; possible D gene TRBD1, 6 bases. From germline, CDR1 is SNHLY and CDR2 FYNNEI. V was shortened by 4 bases and J by 7 bases, with 14 bases between the two germline ends. This CDR3 is 14 amino acids long. CDR3 loop: CASSGGGEAQPQHF. CDR3 nucleotide sequence: TGTGCCAGCAGTGGAGGGGGGGAGGCACAGCCCCAGCATTTT.

The V and J genes are TRBV27 and TRBJ1-2; the match to TRBD1 covers 7 bases. Germline V gene lookup returns CDR1 MNHEY and CDR2 SMNVEV (reference sequence). V trimming: 0 bases; J trimming: 2 bases; junction bases outside the gene matches: 3. This CDR3 has 15 amino acids. The CDR3 sequence: CASSLSPTGNYGYTF. CDR3 bases: TGTGCCAGCAGTTTATCCCCGACAGGGAACTATGGCTACACCTTC.

This chain joins TRBV27 and TRBJ1-2; the match to TRBD1 covers 10 bases. CDR1 MNHEY and CDR2 SMNVEV come from the germline V gene (reference sequence). CDR3 length: 14 amino acids. V shed 3 bases and J 3 bases; nucleotides not matched to a gene: 1. CDR3 coding DNA: TGTGCCAGCAGTTTCGGACAGGGGGACTATGGCTACACCTTC. Encoded protein: CASSFGQGDYGYTF.

V gene TRBV13 combines with J gene TRBJ1-2; 7 bases fit TRBD1. Germline values: CDR1 PRHDT, CDR2 FYEKMQ (reference sequence). The CDR3 has 18 amino acids. V dropped 3 bases and J dropped 4; count of bases not matched to a gene: 17. CDR3 sequence (DNA): TGTGCCAGCAGCTTCCCCTCTCCCTTTGGACAGGCAGGCTATGGCTACACCTTC. Translation: CASSFPSPFGQAGYGYTF.

The chain joins TRBV19 to TRBJ1-1, with D unclear. Germline assignment: CDR1 LNHDA and CDR2 SQIVND (reference sequence). V lost 0 bases to trimming and J lost 6 bases, with 5 bases between them. CDR3 size: 12 residues. Here the CDR3 DNA reads TGTGCCAGTAGTATAGATGAGGCTGAAGCTTTCTTT. It is translated as CASSIDEAEAFF. Full variable domain (rest looked up from reference TRBV19 and TRBJ1-1): DGGITQSPKYLFRKEGQNVTLSCEQNLNHDAMYWYRQDPGQGLRLIYYSQIVNDFQKGDIAEGYSVSREKKESFPLTVTSAQKNPTAFYLCASSIDEAEAFFGQGTRLTVV.